The rows below give T cell receptor beta chains drawn from one sample of a study of shared clonotypes between healthy human individuals. Here immunoSEQ multiplex PCR was the method, and the copy in TCRdb shows in-frame clones only, minus some. Here the sample spans millions of clones, approximately 94% being singletons. Sequencing was carried out using naive CD8+ T cells sorted from blood. The origin of the receptors is a man aged 18 to 35 in good health. CDR3s include the opening cysteine and the closing phenylalanine or tryptophan. The order of the fields is V gene, J gene, clone size, D gene, CDR3 protein, CDR3 DNA. D genes are given only for firm matches. Not all rows give a size; the values are once, few, many and, for expanded clones, a class.

>TRBV7-6|TRBJ2-2|-|TRBD1
CASSLEGQGALTSTGELFF
TGTGCCAGCAGCTTAGAAGGACAGGGGGCCTTGACGAGCACCGGGGAGCTGTTTTTT
>TRBV7-6|TRBJ1-1|-|-
CASSPQMNTEAFF
TGTGCCAGCAGCCCCCAGATGAACACTGAAGCTTTCTTT
>TRBV5-1|TRBJ2-5|once|-
CASSSPIRQETQYF
TGCGCCAGCAGCTCCCCCATCCGCCAAGAGACCCAGTACTTC
>TRBV7-9|TRBJ2-7|-|TRBD2
CASSLTSGRNNYEQYF
TGTGCCAGCAGCTTAACTAGCGGGAGGAATAACTACGAGCAGTACTTC
>TRBV27|TRBJ1-6|-|-
CANPHVASYNSPLHF
TGTGCCAACCCCCACGTCGCCTCCTATAATTCACCCCTCCACTTT
>TRBV7-6|TRBJ2-2|-|-
CASSRTVNTGELFF
TGTGCCAGCAGCCGGACAGTTAACACCGGGGAGCTGTTTTTT
>TRBV5-4|TRBJ2-7|-|-
CASSLSLGDYEQYF
TGTGCCAGCAGCTTATCCCTCGGGGACTACGAGCAGTACTTC
>TRBV13|TRBJ2-7|-|TRBD1
CASSLGEGQGSEQYF
TGTGCCAGCAGCTTAGGTGAGGGACAGGGTTCCGAGCAGTACTTC
>TRBV5-6|TRBJ2-3|-|TRBD2
CASSLELASRTDTQYF
TGTGCCAGCAGCTTGGAACTAGCGAGTCGTACGGATACGCAGTATTTT
>TRBV5-6|TRBJ1-5|-|-
CASSLGRSNQPQHF
TGTGCCAGCAGCTTGGGTAGGAGCAATCAGCCCCAGCATTTT
>TRBV2|TRBJ2-5|-|-
CASSPMGGGIETQYF
TGTGCCAGCAGCCCTATGGGTGGGGGGATAGAGACCCAGTACTTC
>TRBV5-1|TRBJ2-7|-|TRBD1
CASSLRQGYEQYF
TGCGCCAGCAGCCTTCGACAGGGTTACGAGCAGTACTTC
>TRBV5-1|TRBJ2-3|-|-
CASSPWTAQSTDTQYF
TGCGCCAGCAGCCCGTGGACAGCCCAAAGCACAGATACGCAGTATTTT
>TRBV4-1|TRBJ1-4|-|TRBD1
CASSQEGAADTDELFF
TGCGCCAGCAGCCAGGAGGGGGCGGCCGACACCGACGAACTGTTTTTT
>TRBV11-2|TRBJ2-5|-|-
CASSLAGPGETQYF
TGTGCCAGCAGCTTAGCCGGACCGGGGGAGACCCAGTACTTC
>TRBV27|TRBJ1-5|-|-
CASSLFRTDNQPQHF
TGTGCCAGCAGTTTATTCCGGACGGATAATCAGCCCCAGCATTTT
>TRBV7-9|TRBJ2-2|-|-
CARPGEGTGELFF
TGTGCCAGACCGGGTGAGGGCACCGGGGAGCTGTTTTTT
>TRBV9|TRBJ2-6|-|-
CASSVGASGANVLTF
TGTGCCAGCAGCGTAGGGGCGTCTGGGGCCAACGTCCTGACTTTC
>TRBV27|TRBJ2-7|-|-
CASSLSSNLDHYEQYF
TGTGCCAGCAGTTTATCCTCCAACTTAGACCACTACGAGCAGTACTTC
>TRBV4-1|TRBJ1-4|-|-
CASSHLGGAELFF
TGCGCCAGCAGCCACCTCGGAGGGGCTGAACTGTTTTTT
>TRBV6-5|TRBJ1-5|-|-
CASSSGTPRNQPQHF
TGTGCCAGCAGTTCCGGGACTCCACGGAATCAGCCCCAGCATTTT
>TRBV4-3|TRBJ2-1|-|-
CASSQSGSSYNEQFF
TGCGCCAGCAGCCAAAGCGGTAGCTCCTACAATGAGCAGTTCTTC
>TRBV27|TRBJ2-7|-|TRBD1
CASAYGTGAVEQYF
TGTGCCAGCGCTTACGGGACAGGGGCCGTCGAGCAGTACTTC
>TRBV7-8|TRBJ2-3|-|TRBD2
CASSSTIAGGDTQYF
TGTGCCAGCAGCTCAACTATAGCGGGAGGGGATACGCAGTATTTT